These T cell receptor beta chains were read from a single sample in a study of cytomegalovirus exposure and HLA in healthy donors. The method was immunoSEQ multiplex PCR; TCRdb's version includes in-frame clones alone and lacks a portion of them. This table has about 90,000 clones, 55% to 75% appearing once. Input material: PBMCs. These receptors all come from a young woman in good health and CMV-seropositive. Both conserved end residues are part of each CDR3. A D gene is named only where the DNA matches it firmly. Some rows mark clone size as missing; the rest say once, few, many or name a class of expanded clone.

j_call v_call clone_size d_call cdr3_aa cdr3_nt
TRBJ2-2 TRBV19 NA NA CASGRAGVWTGELFF TGTGCCTCGGGACGGGCAGGGGTTTGGACCGGGGAGCTGTTTTTT
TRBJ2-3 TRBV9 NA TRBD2 CASSVGLAGGGGTDTQYF TGTGCCAGCAGCGTGGGACTAGCGGGGGGGGGAGGCACAGATACGCAGTATTTT
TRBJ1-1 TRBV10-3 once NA CAISEDGKNTEAFF TGTGCCATCAGTGAGGACGGGAAGAACACTGAAGCTTTCTTT
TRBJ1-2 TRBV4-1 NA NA CASSQDLTGAYGYTF TGCGCCAGCAGCCAAGATTTGACAGGAGCCTATGGCTACACCTTC
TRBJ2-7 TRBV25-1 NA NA CASSAQGLLYEQYF TGTGCCAGCAGTGCGCAGGGGCTCCTCTACGAGCAGTACTTC
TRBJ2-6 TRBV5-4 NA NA CAWGGAGSGANVLTF TGTGCCTGGGGCGGGGCTGGCTCTGGGGCCAACGTCCTGACTTTC
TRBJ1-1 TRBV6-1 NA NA CASMGGGWNTEAFF TGTGCCAGCATGGGTGGCGGGTGGAACACTGAAGCTTTCTTT
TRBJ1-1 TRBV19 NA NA CACLRNTEAFF TGTGCCTGCCTAAGGAACACTGAAGCTTTCTTT
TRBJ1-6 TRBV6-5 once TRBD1 CASTTGDRDSPLHF TGTGCCAGCACCACGGGGGACAGGGACTCACCCCTCCACTTT
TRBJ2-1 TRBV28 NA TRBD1 CASRHGQGLTYNEQFF TGTGCCAGCAGACATGGACAGGGCCTCACCTACAATGAGCAGTTCTTC
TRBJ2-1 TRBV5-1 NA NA CASSSSANEQFF TGCGCCAGCAGCTCGAGTGCCAATGAGCAGTTCTTC
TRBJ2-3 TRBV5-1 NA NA CASSSLGTPGGTDTQYF TGCGCCAGCAGTTCGCTCGGGACACCCGGTGGCACAGATACGCAGTATTTT
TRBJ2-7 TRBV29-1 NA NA CSVAQGPYEQYF TGCAGCGTTGCACAGGGACCCTACGAGCAGTACTTC
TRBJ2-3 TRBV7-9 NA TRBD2 CASSLGLAGGIDTQYF TGTGCCAGCAGCTTAGGACTAGCGGGGGGCATAGATACGCAGTATTTT
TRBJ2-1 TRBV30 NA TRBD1 CAWSVLQGRNNEQFF TGTGCCTGGAGTGTATTACAGGGGCGCAACAATGAGCAGTTCTTC
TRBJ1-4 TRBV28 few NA CASSHISNNEKLFF TGTGCCAGCAGCCACATTTCCAATAATGAAAAACTGTTTTTT
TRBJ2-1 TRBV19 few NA CASSRQMEGEQFF TGTGCCAGTAGTCGACAGATGGAAGGTGAGCAGTTCTTC
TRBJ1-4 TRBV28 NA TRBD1 CASSFIDRGSSLFF TGTGCCAGCAGTTTTATAGACAGGGGTAGTTCGCTGTTTTTT
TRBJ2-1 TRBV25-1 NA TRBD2 CASSEKGGGAANEQFF TGTGCCAGCAGTGAAAAGGGCGGGGGGGCAGCAAATGAGCAGTTCTTC
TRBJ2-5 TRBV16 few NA CASSQSRRGRETQYF TGTGCCAGCAGCCAATCTCGGAGGGGTCGAGAGACCCAGTACTTC
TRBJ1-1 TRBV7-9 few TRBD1 CASSPPGQGMNTEAFF TGTGCCAGCAGCCCACCGGGACAGGGAATGAACACTGAAGCTTTCTTT
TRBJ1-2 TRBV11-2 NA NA CASSTGRYVYTF TGTGCCAGCTCCACAGGGCGCTATGTCTACACCTTC
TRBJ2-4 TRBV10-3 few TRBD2 CAISDRVAGGPGNIQYF TGTGCCATCAGTGATAGGGTAGCGGGAGGGCCTGGGAACATTCAGTACTTC
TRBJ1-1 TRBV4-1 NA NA CASHQDSDYPEAFF TGCGCCAGCCATCAGGACAGTGACTACCCTGAAGCTTTCTTT
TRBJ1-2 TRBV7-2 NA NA CASSLDRGGGYTF TGTGCCAGCAGCTTAGACCGGGGGGGTGGCTACACCTTC
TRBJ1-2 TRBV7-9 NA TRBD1 CASSLAQQGMPYTF TGTGCCAGCAGCTTAGCGCAACAGGGGATGCCCTACACCTTC
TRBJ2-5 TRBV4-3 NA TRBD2 CASSHGLAGGRETQYF TGCGCCAGCAGCCATGGACTAGCGGGAGGACGCGAGACCCAGTACTTC
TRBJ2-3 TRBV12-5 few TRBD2 CASGLPLAGEMDTQYF TGTGCTAGTGGTTTACCCTTAGCGGGAGAGATGGATACGCAGTATTTT
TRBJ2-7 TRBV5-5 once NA CASSLNGNHEQYF TGTGCCAGCAGCTTGAACGGGAACCACGAGCAGTACTTC
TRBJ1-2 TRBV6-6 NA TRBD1 CASRGGQGYGYTF TGTGCCAGCAGGGGGGGACAGGGCTATGGCTACACCTTC
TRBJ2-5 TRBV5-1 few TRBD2 CASGRGAGGQETQYF TGCGCCAGCGGACGGGGAGCGGGGGGCCAAGAGACCCAGTACTTC
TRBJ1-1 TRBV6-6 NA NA CASRPQAMNTEAFF TGTGCCAGCAGACCACAGGCGATGAACACTGAAGCTTTCTTT
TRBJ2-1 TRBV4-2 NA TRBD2 CASSQVRPSGGDHNEQFF TGTGCCAGCAGCCAAGTTAGGCCTAGCGGGGGGGATCACAATGAGCAGTTCTTC
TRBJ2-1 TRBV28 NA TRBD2 CASSSGTSRNEQFF TGTGCCAGCAGTTCCGGGACTAGTCGTAATGAGCAGTTCTTC
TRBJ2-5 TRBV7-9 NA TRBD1 CASSYTPGTGGFETQYF TGTGCCAGCAGCTATACCCCCGGGACAGGGGGCTTCGAGACCCAGTACTTC
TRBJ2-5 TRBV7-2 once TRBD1 CASSFWDREEETQYF TGTGCCAGCAGCTTTTGGGACAGGGAAGAAGAGACCCAGTACTTC
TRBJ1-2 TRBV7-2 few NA CASSLGGRYGYTF TGTGCCAGCAGCTTGGGGGGTAGATATGGCTACACCTTC
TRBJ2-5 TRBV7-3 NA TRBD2 CASSGLGGGGLETQYF TGTGCCAGCAGCGGCCTCGGCGGGGGGGGATTGGAGACCCAGTACTTC
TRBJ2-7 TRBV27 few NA CASSSLSGAIRKFLSYEQYF TGTGCCAGCAGTTCCTTAAGCGGAGCCATCCGAAAGTTTCTCTCCTACGAGCAGTACTTC
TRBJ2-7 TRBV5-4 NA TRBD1 CASSPRDSYEQYF TGTGCCAGCAGCCCGAGGGACAGCTACGAGCAGTACTTC
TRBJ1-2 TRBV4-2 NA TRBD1 CASSQDRNRGDYTF TGTGCCAGCAGCCAAGATCGAAACAGGGGAGACTACACCTTC